The rows below give T cell receptor beta chains drawn from one sample of a study of CD8 T cells in ankylosing spondylitis. One entry per CDR3 protein results from TCRdb running MiXCR on the 5' RACE reads. The table records under 250,000 distinct CDR3 sequences, around 32% of them present only once. The sample comprised blood, either unsorted or a sorted T cell fraction (not recorded which). The origin of the receptors is a male donor with ankylosing spondylitis or in good health (not recorded which). Each CDR3 is given with its conserved first and last residue. The D gene is left open where the match is weak. Only some rows state a clone size, as once, few, many or a class for expanded clones.

v_gene: TRBV12-3/TRBV12-4
d_gene: NA
j_gene: TRBJ2-2
abundance: NA
CDR3nt: TGTGCCAGCAGTTTGATGGACACCGGGGAGCTGTTTTTT
CDR3aa: CASSLMDTGELFF

v_gene: TRBV3-1
d_gene: NA
j_gene: TRBJ1-6
abundance: NA
CDR3nt: TGTGCCAGCAGCCCCGAGCCGGGAGCGAGTTCACCCCTCCACTTT
CDR3aa: CASSPEPGASSPLHF

v_gene: TRBV3-1
d_gene: NA
j_gene: TRBJ2-5
abundance: NA
CDR3nt: TGTGCCAGCAGCTCATCCACAGGGAGCCTGGGGACCCAGTACTTC
CDR3aa: CASSSSTGSLGTQYF

v_gene: TRBV9
d_gene: NA
j_gene: TRBJ2-3
abundance: NA
CDR3nt: TGTGCCAGCAGCGTAGGGGGTTTGACGACAGATACGCAGTATTTT
CDR3aa: CASSVGGLTTDTQYF

v_gene: TRBV6-5
d_gene: NA
j_gene: TRBJ2-6
abundance: few
CDR3nt: TGTGCCAGCAGTTATGAGGGGTCTTCTGGGGCCAACGTCCTGACTTTC
CDR3aa: CASSYEGSSGANVLTF

v_gene: TRBV5-8
d_gene: NA
j_gene: TRBJ2-5
abundance: few
CDR3nt: TGTGCCAGCAGCTTGAACGGGGGCCCGGGAGAGACCCAGTACTTC
CDR3aa: CASSLNGGPGETQYF

v_gene: TRBV3-1
d_gene: NA
j_gene: TRBJ2-3
abundance: once
CDR3nt: TGTGCCAGCAGCCATGTGGACAGCACAGATACGCAGTATTTT
CDR3aa: CASSHVDSTDTQYF

v_gene: TRBV5-5
d_gene: TRBD1
j_gene: TRBJ1-1
abundance: NA
CDR3nt: TGTGCCAGCAGTTCGACAGGGGGCACTGAAGCTTTCTTT
CDR3aa: CASSSTGGTEAFF

v_gene: TRBV6-1
d_gene: TRBD2
j_gene: TRBJ2-7
abundance: NA
CDR3nt: TGTGCCAGCAGTCCGGAGCGGGAAACCTACGAGCAGTACTTC
CDR3aa: CASSPERETYEQYF

v_gene: TRBV29-1
d_gene: TRBD2
j_gene: TRBJ2-1
abundance: many
CDR3nt: TGCAGCGTTGAAGACGTCCCGGGACTAGCGGGGGGCTCCTACAATGAGCAGTTCTTC
CDR3aa: CSVEDVPGLAGGSYNEQFF

v_gene: TRBV20-1
d_gene: TRBD1
j_gene: TRBJ2-1
abundance: few
CDR3nt: TGCAGTGCCTTAGGACAGGGGGGGTGGGATGAGCAGTTCTTC
CDR3aa: CSALGQGGWDEQFF

v_gene: TRBV5-1
d_gene: NA
j_gene: TRBJ1-2
abundance: few
CDR3nt: TGCGCCAGCAGCTTGGAGGGGAGCCTCTATGGCTACACCTTC
CDR3aa: CASSLEGSLYGYTF

v_gene: TRBV27
d_gene: NA
j_gene: TRBJ2-3
abundance: NA
CDR3nt: TGTGCCAGCAGTTTATTTAGCGGCGGACCAGATACGCAGTATTTT
CDR3aa: CASSLFSGGPDTQYF

v_gene: TRBV20-1
d_gene: TRBD2
j_gene: TRBJ2-5
abundance: NA
CDR3nt: TGCAGTGCTAGAGATTGGGCTAGCGGGGAGCAAGAGACCCAGTACTTC
CDR3aa: CSARDWASGEQETQYF

v_gene: TRBV29-1
d_gene: TRBD2
j_gene: TRBJ2-3
abundance: NA
CDR3nt: TGCAGCGTTCAGGGACTAGCGGGGGACCCGGGCACAGATACGCAGTATTTT
CDR3aa: CSVQGLAGDPGTDTQYF

v_gene: TRBV25-1
d_gene: NA
j_gene: TRBJ2-1
abundance: NA
CDR3nt: TGTGCCAGCAGTGAATCGGGACGTGGGGCGCAGGATGAGCAGTTCTTC
CDR3aa: CASSESGRGAQDEQFF

v_gene: TRBV11-2
d_gene: NA
j_gene: TRBJ2-5
abundance: NA
CDR3nt: TGTGCCAGCAGCTTAGATCCCGTATCCGAGACCCAGTACTTC
CDR3aa: CASSLDPVSETQYF

v_gene: TRBV7-9
d_gene: NA
j_gene: TRBJ2-7
abundance: NA
CDR3nt: TGTGCCAGCAGCTACCCCGGGGCCTCTGGGGAGCAGTACTTC
CDR3aa: CASSYPGASGEQYF

v_gene: TRBV20-1
d_gene: NA
j_gene: TRBJ2-7
abundance: many
CDR3nt: TGCAGTGCAGCTCCCGGGGGAAAGACAGGTTCTGAGAACTTC
CDR3aa: CSAAPGGKTGSENF

v_gene: TRBV29-1
d_gene: NA
j_gene: TRBJ1-1
abundance: few
CDR3nt: TGCAGCGTTGAAGATGAACAGCCTGAAGCTTTCTTT
CDR3aa: CSVEDEQPEAFF

v_gene: TRBV20-1
d_gene: NA
j_gene: TRBJ2-5
abundance: once
CDR3nt: TGCAGTGCTAGAGATCAGGATGGGGGGACAGCCTACCAAGAGACCCAGTACTTC
CDR3aa: CSARDQDGGTAYQETQYF

v_gene: TRBV2
d_gene: TRBD2
j_gene: TRBJ2-5
abundance: NA
CDR3nt: TGTGCCAGCAGTGAATTGCGGGGGGGCGGAGAGACCCAGTACTTC
CDR3aa: CASSELRGGGETQYF

v_gene: TRBV16
d_gene: NA
j_gene: TRBJ1-5
abundance: NA
CDR3nt: TGTGCCAGCACTCCAGGTGGTCAGCCCCAGCATTTT
CDR3aa: CASTPGGQPQHF

v_gene: TRBV20-1
d_gene: TRBD2
j_gene: TRBJ2-3
abundance: few
CDR3nt: TGCAGTGCTAGCTACGGCACGGCGGGGGGACCCACAGATACGCAGTATTTT
CDR3aa: CSASYGTAGGPTDTQYF

v_gene: TRBV6-1
d_gene: TRBD2
j_gene: TRBJ2-7
abundance: few
CDR3nt: TGTGCCAGCAGGACTAGCGGTACCTACGAGCAGTACTTC
CDR3aa: CASRTSGTYEQYF

v_gene: TRBV18
d_gene: NA
j_gene: TRBJ2-1
abundance: NA
CDR3nt: TGTGCCAGCTCACCCCAGGGAGGCGAGCAGTTCTTC
CDR3aa: CASSPQGGEQFF

v_gene: TRBV10-3
d_gene: NA
j_gene: TRBJ2-2
abundance: few
CDR3nt: TGTGCCATCAGTGACGGGACTGGTAACACCGGGGAGCTGTTTTTT
CDR3aa: CAISDGTGNTGELFF

v_gene: TRBV24-1
d_gene: NA
j_gene: TRBJ1-5
abundance: NA
CDR3nt: TGTGCCACCAGTGACACAGGGCTCAATCAGCCCCAGCATTTT
CDR3aa: CATSDTGLNQPQHF

v_gene: TRBV15
d_gene: NA
j_gene: TRBJ2-5
abundance: NA
CDR3nt: TGTGCCACCAGCAGAGATTCCAAGCCGACATTCCAAGAGACCCAGTACTTC
CDR3aa: CATSRDSKPTFQETQYF

v_gene: TRBV10-2
d_gene: NA
j_gene: TRBJ2-7
abundance: NA
CDR3nt: TGCGCCAGCAGTGAGTCTCTCTACGAGCAGTACTTC
CDR3aa: CASSESLYEQYF

v_gene: TRBV5-6
d_gene: NA
j_gene: TRBJ2-1
abundance: NA
CDR3nt: TGTGCCAGCAGCCTGATGGGGGCGGATGAGCAGTTCTTC
CDR3aa: CASSLMGADEQFF

v_gene: TRBV7-6
d_gene: TRBD1
j_gene: TRBJ2-5
abundance: NA
CDR3nt: TGTGCCAGCAGCTTAGGGACAGGGGGCAGTGAGACCCAGTACTTC
CDR3aa: CASSLGTGGSETQYF

v_gene: TRBV5-6
d_gene: TRBD1
j_gene: TRBJ2-7
abundance: NA
CDR3nt: TGTGCCAGCAGTTTTGACAGGGGTGAGGAGCAGTACTTC
CDR3aa: CASSFDRGEEQYF

v_gene: TRBV30
d_gene: NA
j_gene: TRBJ2-5
abundance: NA
CDR3nt: TGTGCCTGGAGCGCAAATGAAGAGACCCAGTACTTC
CDR3aa: CAWSANEETQYF

v_gene: TRBV4-2
d_gene: NA
j_gene: TRBJ1-1
abundance: NA
CDR3nt: TGTGCCAGCAGCCAAGAAGGGAGGGGTAGCGCTGAAGCTTTCTTT
CDR3aa: CASSQEGRGSAEAFF

v_gene: TRBV27
d_gene: NA
j_gene: TRBJ1-1
abundance: few
CDR3nt: TGTGCCAGCAGTTTTGGGATGAACACTGAAGCTTTCTTT
CDR3aa: CASSFGMNTEAFF

v_gene: TRBV6-1
d_gene: NA
j_gene: TRBJ2-2
abundance: few
CDR3nt: TGTGCCAGCAGAGACGGGACCTCGAACACCGGGGAGCTGTTTTTT
CDR3aa: CASRDGTSNTGELFF

v_gene: TRBV11-2
d_gene: TRBD1
j_gene: TRBJ2-7
abundance: NA
CDR3nt: TGTGCCAGCAGCTTTGGGCAGGGGGCTTCCTACGAGCAGTACTTC
CDR3aa: CASSFGQGASYEQYF

v_gene: TRBV29-1
d_gene: TRBD2
j_gene: TRBJ2-7
abundance: few
CDR3nt: TGCAGCGTTGTGGCTAGCGGGGGGGCCGGGTCCTACGAGCAGTACTTC
CDR3aa: CSVVASGGAGSYEQYF

v_gene: TRBV12-3/TRBV12-4
d_gene: TRBD1
j_gene: TRBJ1-6
abundance: few
CDR3nt: TGTGCCAGCAGTTCAACCCAGGGGGCCAAGAATTCACCCCTCCACTTT
CDR3aa: CASSSTQGAKNSPLHF

v_gene: TRBV27
d_gene: NA
j_gene: TRBJ2-5
abundance: NA
CDR3nt: TGTGCCAGCAGTTCAGGGGACAAGACCCAGTACTTC
CDR3aa: CASSSGDKTQYF

v_gene: TRBV20-1
d_gene: TRBD1
j_gene: TRBJ2-7
abundance: NA
CDR3nt: TGCAGTGCTGGGGGGACAGGGGGTTTTGCGTACGAGCAGTACTTC
CDR3aa: CSAGGTGGFAYEQYF

v_gene: TRBV28
d_gene: TRBD1
j_gene: TRBJ1-1
abundance: NA
CDR3nt: TGTGCCAGCAGTTTCAGGGGGCTAACTGAAGCTTTCTTT
CDR3aa: CASSFRGLTEAFF

v_gene: TRBV5-1
d_gene: NA
j_gene: TRBJ1-4
abundance: few
CDR3nt: TGCGCCAGCAGCTCCCAGGGGAGAGGCGAGGAAAAACTGTTTTTT
CDR3aa: CASSSQGRGEEKLFF

v_gene: TRBV5-1
d_gene: TRBD1
j_gene: TRBJ2-7
abundance: NA
CDR3nt: TGCGCCAGCAGCGAAGGGACAGGGAAGGGCTACGAGCAGTACTTC
CDR3aa: CASSEGTGKGYEQYF

v_gene: TRBV12-3/TRBV12-4
d_gene: NA
j_gene: TRBJ1-5
abundance: few
CDR3nt: TGTGCCAGCAGCCCAGACAGAAGCAAAAGACATCAGCCCCAGCATTTT
CDR3aa: CASSPDRSKRHQPQHF

v_gene: TRBV7-6
d_gene: NA
j_gene: TRBJ1-2
abundance: few
CDR3nt: TGTGCCAGCAGCCCAGATAGGACAGCCGTTAACTATGGCTACACCTTC
CDR3aa: CASSPDRTAVNYGYTF

v_gene: TRBV12-3/TRBV12-4
d_gene: NA
j_gene: TRBJ2-1
abundance: NA
CDR3nt: TGTGCCAGCAGCCGCCTCCGGGTCTCAGATTACAATGAGCAGTTCTTC
CDR3aa: CASSRLRVSDYNEQFF

v_gene: TRBV20-1
d_gene: NA
j_gene: TRBJ2-3
abundance: NA
CDR3nt: TGCAGTGCTAGAGATGGGGGGGGGCAGGGAGATACGCAGTATTTT
CDR3aa: CSARDGGGQGDTQYF